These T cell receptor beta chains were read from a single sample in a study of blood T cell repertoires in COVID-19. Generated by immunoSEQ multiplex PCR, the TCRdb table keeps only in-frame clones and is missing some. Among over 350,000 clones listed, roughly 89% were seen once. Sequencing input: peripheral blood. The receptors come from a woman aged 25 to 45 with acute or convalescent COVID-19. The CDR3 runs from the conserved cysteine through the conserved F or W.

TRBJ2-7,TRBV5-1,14,CASSFTPQAYEQYF
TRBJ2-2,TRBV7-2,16,CASSLRSRVTTGELFF
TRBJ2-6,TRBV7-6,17,CASSYLPHGSGANVLTF
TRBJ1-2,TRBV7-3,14,CASSQTGTGNGYTF
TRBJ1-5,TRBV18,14,CASSPETSNQPQHF
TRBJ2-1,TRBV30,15,CAWSVPDRSYNEQFF
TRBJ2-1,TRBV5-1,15,CASSLGGSLGNEQFF
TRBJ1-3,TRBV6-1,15,CASSEFSGSGNTIYF
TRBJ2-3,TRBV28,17,CASSSGGWGSRGDTQYF
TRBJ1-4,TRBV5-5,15,CASSNRQGIFEKLFF
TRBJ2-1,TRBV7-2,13,CASSLTRDNEQFF
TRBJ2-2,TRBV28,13,CASYRYMTGELFF
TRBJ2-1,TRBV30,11,CAWSVLRVVFF
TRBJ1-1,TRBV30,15,CAWTRGGKMNTEAFF
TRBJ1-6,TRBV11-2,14,CASSFGRAGSPLHF
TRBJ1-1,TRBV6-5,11,CASSSRAEAFF
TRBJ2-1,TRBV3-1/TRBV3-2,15,CASSQLQGASNEQFF
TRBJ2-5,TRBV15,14,CATSRGPGQETQYF
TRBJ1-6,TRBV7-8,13,CASSLNSNSPLHF
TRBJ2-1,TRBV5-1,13,CASSLAGEREQFF
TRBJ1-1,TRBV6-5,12,CASSRAVTEAFF
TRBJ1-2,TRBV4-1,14,CASSQGPSNYGYTF
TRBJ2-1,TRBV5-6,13,CASSPGPKNEQFF
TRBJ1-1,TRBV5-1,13,CASSLSIAGEAFF
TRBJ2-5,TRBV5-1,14,CASSLMTGLETQYF
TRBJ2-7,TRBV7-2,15,CASSLAPGNRYEQYF
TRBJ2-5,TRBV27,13,CASSQTSGETQYF
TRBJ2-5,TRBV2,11,CATARTGFQYF
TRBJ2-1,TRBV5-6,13,CASSHTGGNEQFF
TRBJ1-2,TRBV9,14,CASSAQIGDNGYTF
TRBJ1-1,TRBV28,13,CASSTGQNTEAFF
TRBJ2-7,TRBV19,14,CASSISGGAGEQYF
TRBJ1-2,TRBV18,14,CASSPDHGGGAYTF
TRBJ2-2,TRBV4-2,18,CASSQALLGRGNTGELFF
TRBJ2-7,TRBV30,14,CAWSVRLSGNEQYF
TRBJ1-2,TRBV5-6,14,CASRGQLANYGYTF
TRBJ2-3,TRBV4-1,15,CASSPLGGDEDTQYF
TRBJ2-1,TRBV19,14,CASTSGQEWDEQFF
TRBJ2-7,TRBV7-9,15,CASSLGAGRTYEQYF
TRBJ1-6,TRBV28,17,CASSLLVGRTYNSPLHF
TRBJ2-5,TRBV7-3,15,CASSSTGGARETQYF
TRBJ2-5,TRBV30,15,CAWSGARGGQETQYF
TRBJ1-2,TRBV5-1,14,CASSPSTGYYGYTF
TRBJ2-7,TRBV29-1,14,CSVPASTGKGEQYF